The T cell receptor (beta chain) described here comes from a study of cytomegalovirus exposure and HLA in healthy donors (dated by TCRdb to 2017 to 2019). Background for the entire study: According to an earlier analysis of 587 of the donors, roughly 180 million T cells yielded 117 million unique TCR beta sequences and around 280 Gb of sequence data. An early release covering some 640 HLA-typed donors comprised about 300 gigabases of sequencing data and around 80 million unique TCR sequences. Among the approximately 400 genotyped donors, around 81% belonged to the genetic ancestry cluster associated with self-reported Caucasian donors. The aim of the study was to test whether cataloging public T cell receptors could identify signatures of past pathogen exposure. The T cell repertoires of some 670 subjects were profiled by immunosequencing and related to cytomegalovirus serostatus. Besides the first cohort of more than 650 subjects, a separate validation cohort made up of roughly 120 different subjects was used. The study combined high-throughput TCR immunosequencing, statistical association of individual TCRs with disease status, and machine learning to predict cytomegalovirus infection status. In a later analysis, previously published TCR beta repertoires from roughly 710 donors were re-analyzed and high-resolution HLA genotyping was added so that TCR occurrence patterns could be studied. Rather than drawing on any new phenotypic data, the later analysis identified candidate immune exposures from TCR beta sequences and the way those sequences occurred across donors. An earlier analysis of several hundred of the donors applied high-throughput TCR beta sequencing to assess whether each TCR beta V gene segment acted as functional or pseudogenic. Donor age, sex, ethnicity and CMV serostatus were collected together with the repertoire data. In a later genetic analysis, genome-wide SNP genotypes for about three fifths of the 666 donors were used, and that subset was treated as a discovery cohort. All discovery cohort repertoires had been generated using a single sequencing platform. Class I and class II HLA loci were covered by the typing at four-digit resolution. Typing coverage varied by locus: 629-630 donors for A, B, C, DRB1 and DQB1; more than 500 for DQA1; about 590 for DPA1; roughly 450 for DPB1. Four to six DR-DQ haplotypes were handled as single units for association and clustering, since linkage in the cohort was strong. Among some 400 genotyped donors of the cohort, an average of about 240,000 unique TCR beta nucleotide sequences were sequenced per donor, around 18% of them non-productive.

CDR1 and CDR2 are read off the germline V gene (reference sequence) as SEHNR and FQNEAQ. After removal of 6 bases from V and 2 bases from J, the junction retains 7 bases not matched to a gene. Spanning cysteine to phenylalanine, the CDR3 consists of 15 amino acids. Only the CDR3 portion is preserved as DNA: 45 bases, with reading frame beginning at the first base. Receptors were amplified or captured by the immunoSEQ multiplex PCR assay. For the multiplex PCR, a mixture combining 60 forward primers for TCR Vbeta segments and 13 reverse primers for TCR Jbeta segments was used. The CDR3 region of rearranged TCR beta genes was amplified from genomic DNA with a multiplex PCR assay. Amplified TCR beta libraries were sequenced as 87-base-pair reads on the Illumina HiSeq System. As for how the authors treated the data: A later analysis counted some 80 million unique TCR beta chains across the roughly 700 repertoires, and roughly 11 million of these chains were shared by at least two donors. A nearest-neighbor algorithm error-corrected the raw reads and collapsed the reads into unique sequences, merging closely related sequences to remove PCR and sequencing errors. CDR3 sequences were aligned to IMGT reference sequences to assign V, D and J gene segments. Each retained sequence needed at least a six-nucleotide match to both a V gene segment and a J gene segment. A rearrangement counted as productive if the CDR3 had no stop codons and remained in frame with V and J, and every other rearrangement counted as non-productive. Following IMGT convention, CDR3 was defined as the stretch from the second conserved V-encoded cysteine up to the conserved J-encoded phenylalanine. In an earlier analysis of just under 600 of the donors, sequences lacking an unambiguous match to a single V gene segment were excluded. An earlier analysis of fewer than 750 of the donors called V segments functional above 56.7% productive rearrangements and segregating when the between-donor standard deviation exceeded 5%. To diagnose cytomegalovirus status from the catalog of TCR beta chain sequences, a statistical classification framework was built. A later analysis assigned V and J genes by comparing TCR nucleotide sequences with IMGT/GENE-DB human TR gene sequences. Using the TCRdist pipeline, a later analysis assigned CDR3 sequences along with most-parsimonious VDJ recombination scenarios. In a later analysis, each TCR beta chain was defined by its CDR3 amino acid sequence together with its V-gene family, and reads lacking a unique V-gene family were excluded. As a way to deal with suspected cross-contamination and a sequencing artifact, a later analysis dropped under 600 nucleotide sequences that were highly shared and had low generation probability. For each public chain, a later analysis derived a clonal expansion index from normalized ranks of inferred template counts within each repertoire. In a later analysis, generation probabilities were computed with a VDJ recombination model fitted to out-of-frame rearrangements, and the resulting probabilities were checked against IGoR. In a later analysis, TCR-TCR, TCR-HLA and TCR-CMV co-occurrence was scored with hypergeometric tests, and a repertoire-size bias correction was applied to TCR pairs. False discovery rates were estimated in a later analysis by permuting HLA or CMV assignments 20 times. In a later analysis, co-occurring TCRs were grouped using DBSCAN, and TCRdist sequence similarity was added for clustering within HLA-allele-positive subsets. Repertoires with fewer than 30,000 or more than 120,000 public chains were left out of co-occurrence clustering, as were roughly five repertoires with anomalous nucleotide sharing. The source is immuneACCESS, and TCRdb retained only in-frame sequences with V and J called. Part of the clones is not carried over; for the studies checked, unresolved V genes explain less than half of this, and the remainder is unexplained. D and trimming come from the DNA, and the V and J calls and clone size come from that table. The sample records 150,000 to 200,000 clones, 65% to 80% of which are singletons. The biggest ten clones account for around 3.1% of the sample.

The cohort was made up of hundreds of healthy bone marrow donors. At the time of sampling, every cohort member was nominally healthy, though immune exposures that went unrecorded were likely present. The donor tested CMV seronegative, placing the donor among the 350 to 400 seronegative members of the cohort. Each donor provided a peripheral blood sample, and peripheral blood mononuclear cells were used for TCR beta sequencing. The Qiagen DNeasy Blood Extraction Kit was used to extract genomic DNA from the blood cell samples. The paper's findings and limits, for the study overall: Only TCR beta chains were sequenced in this cohort, and the absence of alpha or paired-chain data limited detectable features. Roughly uniform sequencing depth across donors was assumed in presence/absence analyses, although this assumption may not hold. The sequencing pipeline was judged likely to have produced a cluster of highly shared sequence variants as a technical artifact. Cytomegalovirus status was reported to be diagnosed by the classifier with high specificity and sensitivity in both the original and validation cohorts. According to the authors, the approach could potentially be generalized to other disease states and immunological phenotypes. Because the 87-base-pair reads could not distinguish some IMGT-functional V segments, including TRBV6-2 and TRBV6-3, those segments were excluded. CMV serostatus was the only immune exposure information available for the cohort. Most TCR sequences were seen in very few donors, while some public TCRs were found in many individuals. Correlated functional status among segregating V segments might be attributable to linkage disequilibrium, but an unknown experimental factor could not be ruled out. Broadly in line with IMGT annotations, most TCR beta V segments showed up in productive rearrangements about 87% or about 30% of the time in an earlier analysis of 450 to 750 of the donors. Because some donors lacked HLA typing at each locus, the association tests relied only on the typed subset. In a later analysis, 16,951 TCR beta sequences were associated with specific HLA alleles at a false discovery rate of 0.05. Compared with equally common non-associated chains, HLA-associated TCR beta chains in a later analysis were more clonally expanded and had lower generation probabilities. When HLA alleles, especially DR and DQ, strongly co-occurred, attributing TCR associations to individual alleles was difficult. The study listed 164 TCR beta chains as associated with cytomegalovirus. In vitro tests confirmed that three of the cytomegalovirus-associated TCR beta chains recognize cytomegalovirus antigens. In a later genetic analysis, a missense DCLRE1C variant was associated with V-gene and J-gene trimming of TCR beta chains, and the association was replicated in an independent cohort. A later analysis reported that several top co-occurrence clusters appeared linked to parvovirus B19, influenza, CMV and Epstein-Barr virus. According to a later analysis, most CMV-associated TCR beta chains appeared to be HLA-restricted, and the HLA associations seemed to be driven largely by CMV exposure. About 17 rarely observed V segments, including chromosome 9 orphons, were excluded from the earlier analysis of about 610 of the donors because counts were too low. A further reported finding was that TCR beta sequences accurately predicted the HLA-A and HLA-B alleles for most subjects in the first cohort. In a later genetic analysis, fewer N-insertions in productive TCRs were reported among donors in an Asian-associated ancestry cluster than the roughly 700-donor mean. According to a later analysis, TCR association rates differed among HLA loci, with DRB1 alleles showing the most associated TCRs and HLA-C alleles showing the fewest.

Notes on this clone: The target of this receptor is not known. Base qualities are not recorded, but no much larger clone differs from it by a single base.

The sequencing sample was made of PBMCs. This chain joins TRBV7-9 to TRBJ2-3, and 8 junctional nucleotides match TRBD1. This receptor was obtained from a male donor in good health and CMV-seronegative. The CDR3 here reads CASSRWTGTTDTQYF. The DNA is as follows: TGTGCCAGCAGTAGATGGACAGGGACCACAGATACGCAGTATTTT.